The 27 T cell receptor beta chains presented below share a single source sample, sequenced in a study of glioma-infiltrating T cells after dendritic cell vaccination. Data came from immunoSEQ multiplex PCR; TCRdb stores just in-frame clones and leaves some out. The sample includes about 87,000 clones, less than 90% of them seen just once. Specified time point: after dendritic cell vaccination, including at tumor progression/relapse. This specimen was blood, taken after dendritic cell vaccination. Receptor source: a human donor with glioblastoma.

This sequence joins TRBV9 and TRBJ1-2; possibly TRBD1 for D (5 bases). Germline V lookup: CDR1 SGDLS, CDR2 YYNGEE. Between the trimmed V and J ends, which lost 0 bases and 0 bases, there was a span of 9 bases. This CDR3 is 15 amino acids long. The CDR3 DNA is TGTGCCAGCAGCGTAGCCACAGGAGCTAACTATGGCTACACCTTC. Protein product: CASSVATGANYGYTF.

The chain combines TRBV5-1 with TRBJ2-2, with TRBD2 matching over 13 bases. V gave up 5 bases and J gave up 11 bases; unmatched junction bases: 9. Germline CDR1 and CDR2: SGHRS and YFSETQ. This CDR3 comprises 15 residues. The CDR3 region has the DNA TGCGCCAGCAGACGACTAGCGGGGGGCGTAAACGAGCTGTTTTTT. Encoded protein: CASRRLAGGVNELFF.

The rearrangement uses TRBV7-2 and TRBJ1-4; D not certain. The CDR3 length is 14 residues. The ends were cut back, 5 bases at V and 4 bases at J, with 11 bases in the middle. From germline, CDR1 is SGHTA and CDR2 FQGNSA. This chain's CDR3 is CASSPDYNNEKLFF. Written as DNA, the CDR3 is TGTGCCAGCAGCCCAGACTACAATAATGAAAAACTGTTTTTT.

The V gene is TRBV6-5, the J gene TRBJ1-3; D uncertain. The CDR3 runs to 14 residues. CDR1 MNHEY and CDR2 SVGAGI come from the germline V gene. V lost 7 bases, J lost 8 bases, and 18 bases lay in between. CDR3 sequence: CASTQGRSGDTIYF. Written as DNA, the CDR3 is TGTGCCAGCACCCAAGGGAGGTCCGGGGACACCATATATTTT.

This clone came up a few times. The rearrangement links TRBV5-6 to TRBJ2-7, with D unresolved. The CDR3 totals 14 residues. Between the trimmed V and J ends, which lost 2 bases and 3 bases, there was a span of 12 bases. The germline V gene has CDR1 SGHDT and CDR2 YYEEEE. The CDR3 region is CASSFVNGDYEQYF. Written as DNA, the CDR3 is TGTGCCAGCAGCTTCGTAAACGGAGACTACGAGCAGTACTTC.

Written as DNA, the CDR3 is TGTGCCAGCACCCAAGCTGTGGGACAGGGAAGTGGCTACACCTTC. This sequence encodes CASTQAVGQGSGYTF. The chain carries TRBV2 and TRBJ1-2; 9 bases map to TRBD1. This CDR3 has 15 residues. Germline V CDR1 and CDR2: SNHLY, FYNNEI. Losses at the gene ends were 7 bases for V and 7 bases for J; bases not matched to a gene: 13. The complete variable domain, with remaining parts taken from reference TRBV2 and TRBJ1-2, reads EPEVTQTPSHQVTQMGQEVILRCVPISNHLYFYWYRQILGQKVEFLVSFYNNEISEKSEIFDDQFSVERPDGSNFTLKIRSTKLEDSAMYFCASTQAVGQGSGYTFGSGTRLTVV.

The V gene is TRBV5-6, the J gene TRBJ1-6, with 10 bases aligning to TRBD1. V gave up 1 base and J gave up 4 bases; unmatched junction bases: 5. Germline V gene lookup returns CDR1 SGHDT and CDR2 YYEEEE. The CDR3 length is 17 residues. CDR3 coding DNA: TGTGCCAGCAGCTTGTTACGGGACAGGGGATATAATTCACCCCTCCACTTT. This gives the protein CASSLLRDRGYNSPLHF.

The J gene is TRBJ2-2, the V gene TRBV5-1, with 10 positions matching TRBD1. The germline CDR1 and CDR2 sequences are SGHRS and YFSETQ. V gave up 4 bases and J gave up 7 bases; unmatched junction bases: 7. The length of the CDR3 is 15 residues. The chain's CDR3 is CASSGRTGGDGELFF. In DNA, the CDR3 is TGCGCCAGCAGCGGGCGGACAGGGGGTGACGGGGAGCTGTTTTTT.

This sequence joins TRBV5-1 and TRBJ2-2, with a tentative D call TRBD1 (6 bases). The V end lost 4 bases, the J end lost 3 bases, and 13 bases lay between the germline ends. CDR1 is SGHRS, CDR2 YFSETQ, per germline. The CDR3 is made up of 15 amino acids. The CDR3 sequence is CASSAGTIYTGELFF. CDR3 nucleotide sequence: TGCGCCAGCAGCGCCGGGACAATCTACACCGGGGAGCTGTTTTTT.

This clone was detected a few times. Here the CDR3 reads CASSYAQGRAGNTIYF. The CDR3 nucleotides are TGTGCCAGCAGTTACGCACAGGGTAGAGCAGGAAACACCATATATTTT. The gene calls are TRBV6-6 and TRBJ1-3; D perhaps matches TRBD1 (6 bases). The germline V gene encodes CDR1 MNHNY and CDR2 SVGAGI (reference sequence). The V end lost 2 bases, the J end lost 4 bases, and 15 bases lay between the germline ends. The CDR3 spans 16 residues.

This chain joins TRBV5-1 and TRBJ2-1, with D possibly matching TRBD1 (5 bases). The CDR3 loop spans 12 amino acids. In germline, CDR1 is SGHRS, CDR2 YFSETQ. Trimming took off 4 bases at V and 9 bases at J, with 11 bases between the two ends. The CDR3 nucleotides read TGCGCCAGCAGCGCCCCAGGGATTGAGCAGTTCTTC. Amino acid sequence: CASSAPGIEQFF.

This rearrangement joins TRBV7-3 to TRBJ1-6; D is possibly TRBD1 (5 bases). The CDR3 has 14 amino acids. The ends were cut back, 5 bases at V and 10 bases at J, with 15 bases in the middle. CDR1 SGHTA and CDR2 FQGTGA come from the germline V gene. DNA of the CDR3: TGTGCCAGCAGCCGCACCAGGGCGGCATCACCCCTCCACTTT. Protein: CASSRTRAASPLHF.

In regard to this clone: The junction departs from the called germline gene at one end, perhaps through a read error. This chain links TRBV29-1 with TRBJ1-2; D ambiguous. The CDR3 extends over 11 amino acids. CDR1 SQVTM and CDR2 ANQGSEA come from the germline V gene. The CDR3 spells CSVVEYGGGLF. DNA of the CDR3: TGCAGCGTTGTAGAGTACGGTGGAGGCCTCTTC. The whole variable domain, filled in from reference TRBV29-1 and TRBJ1-2, reads SAVISQKPSRDICQRGTSLTIQCQVDSQVTMMFWYRQQPGQSLTLIATANQGSEATYESGFVIDKFPISRPNLTFSTLTVSNMSPEDSSIYLCSVVEYGGGLFGSGTRLTVV.

The chain is built from TRBV5-6 and TRBJ1-5, with D possibly being TRBD1 (6 bases). This CDR3 contains 17 residues. Per the germline V gene, CDR1 is SGHDT and CDR2 is YYEEEE. The V end was cut by 0 bases, the J end by 0 bases, with 13 bases between. CDR3: CASSLVAGEDSNQPQHF. CDR3 DNA sequence: TGTGCCAGCAGCTTGGTGGCAGGGGAAGATAGCAATCAGCCCCAGCATTTT. Full variable domain (remainder filled in from reference TRBV5-6 and TRBJ1-5): DAGVTQSPTHLIKTRGQQVTLRCSPKSGHDTVSWYQQALGQGPQFIFQYYEEEERQRGNFPDRFSGHQFPNYSSELNVNALLLGDSALYLCASSLVAGEDSNQPQHFGDGTRLSIL.

The chain joins TRBV12-5 to TRBJ2-2, with TRBD1 as a possible D gene (5 bases). In germline, CDR1 is LGHNT, CDR2 FRNRAP. The CDR3 has 16 amino acids. V lost 0 bases to trimming and J lost 5 bases, with 13 bases between them. As DNA, the CDR3 is TGTGCTAGTGGTTTGGTAATGGCGCCAGGGACCGGGGAGCTGTTTTTT. This encodes CASGLVMAPGTGELFF.

The chain joins TRBV7-8 to TRBJ2-2, with 9 bases fitting TRBD2. CDR3 size: 17 residues. Germline-derived CDR1 and CDR2 are SGHVS and FQNEAQ. J lost 4 bases, V lost 2 bases, and 8 bases had no gene match. The CDR3 DNA sequence: TGTGCCAGCAGCTTACCTTATAGCGGGGGCAGCACCGGGGAGCTGTTTTTT. This codes for CASSLPYSGGSTGELFF.

The chain carries TRBV7-3 and TRBJ2-2, with 8 bases matching TRBD2. With V trimmed by 1 base and J by 4 bases, 5 bases remained unmatched. The germline V gene has CDR1 SGHTA and CDR2 FQGTGA. CDR3 size: 16 residues. CDR3 nucleotide sequence: TGTGCCAGCAGCTTAAACGGGGGGGCCCTCACCGGGGAGCTGTTTTTT. It translates to CASSLNGGALTGELFF.

The chain recombines TRBV6-5 with TRBJ1-2; D is undetermined. V was trimmed by 2 bases and J by 6 bases, leaving 16 bases between them. CDR1 is MNHEY and CDR2 is SVGAGI in the germline V gene. The CDR3 consists of 15 residues. The CDR3 bases are TGTGCCAGCAGTTACCCGCGGGTGACACCGAATGGCTACACCTTC. Its translation: CASSYPRVTPNGYTF.

The chain's CDR3 is CASSLVTAGQETQYF. The CDR3 region has the DNA TGCGCCAGCAGCTTGGTAACGGCAGGACAAGAGACCCAGTACTTC. The chain combines TRBV5-1 with TRBJ2-5, with D unclear. V lost 0 bases and J lost 2, with 11 bases in between. The length of the CDR3 is 15 residues. CDR1 and CDR2 from the germline V gene are SGHRS and YFSETQ.

J is TRBJ2-5 and V is TRBV2; 10 nucleotides align to TRBD2. Germline values: CDR1 SNHLY, CDR2 FYNNEI. The length of the CDR3 is 16 residues. J was trimmed by 6 bases and V by 2 bases; bases with no gene match: 9. This chain's CDR3 is CASSESTAGGQKTQYF. CDR3 nucleotides: TGTGCCAGCAGTGAAAGTACAGCGGGGGGGCAAAAGACCCAGTACTTC.

The table lists this clone with a count of one. The chain employs TRBV5-1 and TRBJ1-6; possibly TRBD1 for D (6 bases). The V end was cut by 1 base, the J end by 0 bases, with 8 bases between. The germline gives CDR1 SGHRS, CDR2 YFSETQ. The CDR3 length is 16 residues. CDR3 DNA: TGCGCCAGCAGCTTGCAGGGGAGCTCCTATAATTCACCCCTCCACTTT. Its translation is CASSLQGSSYNSPLHF.

This clone was counted only a few times. The DNA for the CDR3 is TGTGCCAGCAGCGGGGGGCACTACGAGCAGTACTTC. This sequence encodes CASSGGHYEQYF. The chain is built from TRBV6-1 and TRBJ2-7; tentatively, D is TRBD2 (7 bases). Germline values: CDR1 MNHNS, CDR2 SASEGT. Trimming took 6 bases from V and 3 from J, leaving 9 bases between them. The CDR3 totals 12 residues.

The V call is TRBV18, the J call TRBJ2-2; TRBD1 matches 10 bases. This CDR3 has 16 amino acids. Germline CDR1 and CDR2: KGHSH and LQKENI. Unmatched junction bases numbered 5, after V lost 0 bases and J lost 7 bases. The CDR3 region is CASSPPGQGTDGELFF. The CDR3 coding sequence is TGTGCCAGCTCACCACCGGGACAGGGGACCGACGGGGAGCTGTTTTTT.

The rearrangement links TRBV10-3 to TRBJ1-2; unclear D gene. The CDR3 loop spans 13 amino acids. Trimming stripped 1 base from V and 4 bases from J, with 7 bases between. In germline, CDR1 is ENHRY, CDR2 SYGVKD. The CDR3 bases are TGTGCCATCAGTGAGTACATTGGCTATGGCTACACCTTC. This translates into CAISEYIGYGYTF.

The genes are TRBV5-1 and TRBJ2-7; 8 bases are a match to TRBD2. The ends lost 4 bases at V and 2 bases at J; junction bases unmatched: 8. This CDR3 has 15 amino acids. Germline values: CDR1 SGHRS, CDR2 YFSETQ. The CDR3 region has the DNA TGCGCCAGCAGCCCGGGCGGGGGGTCGGCCTACGAGCAGTACTTC. Translating it yields CASSPGGGSAYEQYF.

The chain is built from TRBV9 and TRBJ1-6; 9 bases are shared with TRBD1. CDR1 is SGDLS and CDR2 is YYNGEE in the germline V gene. CDR3 length: 15 amino acids. Trimming cost V 3 bases and J 6 bases; bases outside gene matches: 4. The CDR3 protein is CASSGPGQGNSPLHF. For the CDR3, the DNA is TGTGCCAGCAGCGGACCGGGACAGGGTAATTCACCCCTCCACTTT.

The V and J genes are TRBV5-4 and TRBJ2-5; weak D call: TRBD1 (5 bases). Germline CDR1 reads SGHNT; CDR2 reads YYREEE (reference sequence). The CDR3 runs to 13 residues. Trimming left V 5 bases short and J 3 bases short, with 11 bases between. CDR3 DNA sequence: TGTGCCAGCAGAATGGGGCTGGAAGAGACCCAGTACTTC. This gives the protein CASRMGLEETQYF.